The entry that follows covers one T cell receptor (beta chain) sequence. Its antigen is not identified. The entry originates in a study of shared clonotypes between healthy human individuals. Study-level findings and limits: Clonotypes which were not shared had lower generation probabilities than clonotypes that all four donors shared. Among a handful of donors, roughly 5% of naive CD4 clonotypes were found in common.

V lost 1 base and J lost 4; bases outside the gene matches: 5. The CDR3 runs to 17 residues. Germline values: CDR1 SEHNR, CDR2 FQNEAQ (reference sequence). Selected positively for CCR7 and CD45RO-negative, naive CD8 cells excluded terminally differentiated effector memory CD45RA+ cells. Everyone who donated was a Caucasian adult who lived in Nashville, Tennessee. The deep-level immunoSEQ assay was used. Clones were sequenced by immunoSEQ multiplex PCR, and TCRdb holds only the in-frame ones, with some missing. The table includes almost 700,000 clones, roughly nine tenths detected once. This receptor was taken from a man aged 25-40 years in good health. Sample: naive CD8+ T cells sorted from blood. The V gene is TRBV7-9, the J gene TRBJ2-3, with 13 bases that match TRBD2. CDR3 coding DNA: TGTGCCAGCAGCTTAGGACTAGCGGGAGGACCAGCAGATACGCAGTATTTT. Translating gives CASSLGLAGGPADTQYF.